The rows below give T cell receptor beta chains drawn from one sample of a study of blood T cell repertoires in COVID-19. The assay was immunoSEQ multiplex PCR, and TCRdb's table has in-frame clones only and misses some. The data contain approximately 160,000 clones, roughly 86% of them singletons. The sequencing input was peripheral blood. The receptors here all came from a man in his 60s with COVID-19, enrolled during active disease. Each CDR3 is given with its conserved first and last residue. D genes are given only for firm matches. The listing skips clone size in some rows; elsewhere it reads once, few, many or a size class.

D: NA
size: NA
V: TRBV7-3
J: TRBJ1-1
DNA: TGTGCCAGCAGCTTAGGACAGAACACTGAAGCTTTCTTT
CDR3: CASSLGQNTEAFF

D: NA
size: NA
V: TRBV30
J: TRBJ1-1
DNA: TGTGCCCGCAAATTCGGGAGCGAGAACACTGAAGCTTTCTTT
CDR3: CARKFGSENTEAFF

D: NA
size: NA
V: TRBV30
J: TRBJ2-7
DNA: TGTGCCTGGAGTGCGAGGCACTACGAGCAGTACTTC
CDR3: CAWSARHYEQYF

D: NA
size: NA
V: TRBV7-2
J: TRBJ1-1
DNA: TGTGCCAGCAGCGCAACACAGCTCATGAACACTGAAGCTTTCTTT
CDR3: CASSATQLMNTEAFF

D: TRBD1
size: NA
V: TRBV18
J: TRBJ2-2
DNA: TGTGCCAGCTCATCGATGCCCCCCGGGACAGGGGCCGGGGAGCTGTTTTTT
CDR3: CASSSMPPGTGAGELFF

D: NA
size: few
V: TRBV6-5
J: TRBJ1-3
DNA: TGTGCCACCGGTGGGGGCCCTCTCTCTGGAAACACCATATATTTT
CDR3: CATGGGPLSGNTIYF

D: NA
size: NA
V: TRBV7-2
J: TRBJ1-4
DNA: TGTGCCAGCAGCTTAATCGGGACACCCGAAAAACTGTTTTTT
CDR3: CASSLIGTPEKLFF

D: TRBD1
size: NA
V: TRBV18
J: TRBJ1-4
DNA: TGTGCCAGCTCACCGGACAGGGCGAGGGAAAAACTGTTTTTT
CDR3: CASSPDRAREKLFF

D: NA
size: NA
V: TRBV6-5
J: TRBJ2-5
DNA: TGTGCCAGTAATGAGAAGACCCAGTACTTC
CDR3: CASNEKTQYF

D: NA
size: once
V: TRBV5-1
J: TRBJ2-7
DNA: TGCGCCAGCCACAGGGATGCCTCCTACGAGCAGTACTTC
CDR3: CASHRDASYEQYF

D: TRBD2
size: NA
V: TRBV6-5
J: TRBJ2-5
DNA: TGTGCCAGCAGTCGGCGGCGGGGGTACCAAGAGACCCAGTACTTC
CDR3: CASSRRRGYQETQYF

D: NA
size: NA
V: TRBV7-8
J: TRBJ1-1
DNA: TGTGCCAGCAGCTTCCGGACAGTGGGGGTGAACACTGAAGCTTTCTTT
CDR3: CASSFRTVGVNTEAFF

D: TRBD1
size: once
V: TRBV7-2
J: TRBJ2-1
DNA: TGTGCCAGCAGCTTTGCGGGACAGGTAAACAATGAGCAGTTCTTC
CDR3: CASSFAGQVNNEQFF

D: TRBD1
size: NA
V: TRBV27
J: TRBJ2-7
DNA: TGTGCCAGCAGTCCAGACAGGGTAAGATCCTACGAGCAGTACTTC
CDR3: CASSPDRVRSYEQYF

D: TRBD1
size: NA
V: TRBV11-2
J: TRBJ1-5
DNA: TGTGCCAGCAGCTTAGAGACAGGGGCAGGTCAGCCCCAGCATTTT
CDR3: CASSLETGAGQPQHF

D: NA
size: NA
V: TRBV6-6
J: TRBJ2-2
DNA: TGTGCCAGCAGTTACTCGGGAGTCCCGGGAACCGGGGAGCTGTTTTTT
CDR3: CASSYSGVPGTGELFF

D: NA
size: NA
V: TRBV6-2/TRBV6-3
J: TRBJ1-1
DNA: TGTGCCAGCAGTTACTCGAGGGGGATGGACACTGAAGCTTTCTTT
CDR3: CASSYSRGMDTEAFF

D: TRBD1
size: NA
V: TRBV7-2
J: TRBJ2-2
DNA: TGTGCCAGCAGCCTAGGGGACAGGACCCCCGGGGAGCTGTTTTTT
CDR3: CASSLGDRTPGELFF

D: TRBD2
size: NA
V: TRBV29-1
J: TRBJ2-3
DNA: TGCAGCGTTGATATACCGGGACTAGCGGTCACAGATACGCAGTATTTT
CDR3: CSVDIPGLAVTDTQYF

D: NA
size: NA
V: TRBV18
J: TRBJ2-2
DNA: TGTGCCAGCTCACCGCTGCCGGGACAAACGAACACCGGGGAGCTGTTTTTT
CDR3: CASSPLPGQTNTGELFF

D: TRBD1
size: NA
V: TRBV5-1
J: TRBJ1-1
DNA: TGCGCCAGCAGCTTGGAATCAGGGGGCGGTGAAGCTTTCTTT
CDR3: CASSLESGGGEAFF

D: TRBD1
size: NA
V: TRBV7-3
J: TRBJ2-3
DNA: TGTGCCAGCAGCCAGCAGGGACAGTCGAGGACAGATACGCAGTATTTT
CDR3: CASSQQGQSRTDTQYF

D: NA
size: NA
V: TRBV2
J: TRBJ1-1
DNA: TGTGCCAGCAGTCGCAGGGTCCCTGAAGCTTTCTTT
CDR3: CASSRRVPEAFF

D: NA
size: NA
V: TRBV5-4
J: TRBJ1-1
DNA: TGTGCCAGCAGTGGGACATATGACACTGAAGCTTTCTTT
CDR3: CASSGTYDTEAFF

D: NA
size: NA
V: TRBV4-3
J: TRBJ2-3
DNA: TGCGCCAGCAGCCCGGCCGGCGGAGCGGTAGAACCAGATACGCAGTATTTT
CDR3: CASSPAGGAVEPDTQYF

D: TRBD1
size: NA
V: TRBV24-1
J: TRBJ1-2
DNA: TGTGCCACCAGTGATTTTGGGTCCCAGGGGGTCTATGGCTACACCTTC
CDR3: CATSDFGSQGVYGYTF

D: NA
size: NA
V: TRBV6-5
J: TRBJ1-1
DNA: TGTGCCAGCAGTTACTCGAAGGGAGGTTTGGGAACTGAAGCTTTCTTT
CDR3: CASSYSKGGLGTEAFF

D: NA
size: NA
V: TRBV5-4
J: TRBJ1-1
DNA: TGTGCCAGCAGCTTCGACAGGGAAGCTTTCTTT
CDR3: CASSFDREAFF

D: NA
size: NA
V: TRBV2
J: TRBJ2-2
DNA: TGTGCCAGCAGACCCGACAGGCTGTCCACCGGGGAGCTGTTTTTT
CDR3: CASRPDRLSTGELFF

D: NA
size: few
V: TRBV6-6
J: TRBJ2-3
DNA: TGTGCCAGTAGGGGGAGCACAGATACGCAGTATTTT
CDR3: CASRGSTDTQYF

D: NA
size: NA
V: TRBV2
J: TRBJ2-2
DNA: TGTGCCAGCAGTGAAGATAGTACCGCTGGGGAGCTGTTTTTT
CDR3: CASSEDSTAGELFF